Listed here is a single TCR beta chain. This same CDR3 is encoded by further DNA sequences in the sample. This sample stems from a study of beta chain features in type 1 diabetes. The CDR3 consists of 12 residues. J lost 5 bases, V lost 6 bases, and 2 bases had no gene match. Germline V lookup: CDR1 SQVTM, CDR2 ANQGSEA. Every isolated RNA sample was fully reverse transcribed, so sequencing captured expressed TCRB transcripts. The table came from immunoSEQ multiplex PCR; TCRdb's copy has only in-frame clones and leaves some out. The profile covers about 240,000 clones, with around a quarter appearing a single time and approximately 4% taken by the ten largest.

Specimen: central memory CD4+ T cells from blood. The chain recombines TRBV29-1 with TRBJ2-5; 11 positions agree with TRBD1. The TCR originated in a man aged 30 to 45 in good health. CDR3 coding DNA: TGCAGCGTAGGACAGGGGGCCGAGACCCAGTACTTC. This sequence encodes CSVGQGAETQYF.